Here is one T cell receptor (beta chain) with its context. Its antigen is currently unknown. The data stem from a study of T cells in localized non-small cell lung cancer. Study conclusions and caveats: In adjacent lung appeared a median around 55 of the top 100 tumor clones. Uninvolved adjacent lung had more T cell clonality than any other tissue, topping tumor. Prolonged overall survival went with higher T cell density in the blood.

Germline V gene sequence: CDR1 SEHNR, CDR2 FQNEAQ (reference sequence). The CDR3 extends over 15 amino acids. Deletions cut 5 bases from V and 3 bases from J, with 13 bases between. The protocol was immunoSEQ multiplex PCR, while the TCRdb copy is restricted to in-frame clones and leaves out a portion. This table holds under 75,000 clones, about 86% found once. This receptor was taken from a male donor aged 60 or older with stage III squamous cell lung carcinoma. The chain has TRBV7-9 and TRBJ1-4; maybe TRBD1 (6 bases). The sequencing here drew on peripheral blood, taken before any cancer treatment. This CDR3 reads CASSGTGSSNEKLFF. As DNA, the CDR3 is TGTGCCAGCAGCGGCACAGGGAGTTCTAATGAAAAACTGTTTTTT. Drawing the rest from reference TRBV7-9 and TRBJ1-4, the complete variable domain is DTGVSQNPRHKITKRGQNVTFRCDPISEHNRLYWYRQTLGQGPEFLTYFQNEAQLEKSRLLSDRFSAERPKGSFSTLEIQRTEQGDSAMYLCASSGTGSSNEKLFFGSGTQLSVL.